This TCR beta chain was recovered during a study of response to subunit inactivated influenza vaccine (dated by TCRdb to between 2017 and 2018). Regarding the research as a whole: The study used deep quantitative T cell receptor repertoire profiling to track responses to a trivalent subunit inactivated influenza vaccine.

The study at large found these results: According to the authors, only a limited number of new T cells may be recruited by each seasonal influenza vaccination.

CDR1 and CDR2, per the germline V gene, are MDHEN and SYDVKM. From V the trimming removes 1 base and from J it removes 5 bases, while the gene matches leave 6 bases of the junction unaccounted for. The CDR3, from cysteine to phenylalanine, totals 15 residues. Just the 45-base CDR3 DNA is kept, in frame starting at base 1. To prepare the library, RT-PCR was applied. The run used an Illumina HiSeq 2500. TCRdb reanalyzed the raw reads on its own, using fastp at Q25 for trimming and MiXCR for clone calling, and kept in-frame beta chains. Here each entry gathers all rows of one CDR3 protein and keeps the most common genes and DNA. For this sample there are fewer than 350,000 distinct CDR3 sequences; 21% appear just once. The leading ten clones occupy more than 8.5% of the sample. This clonotype was seen a few times. The antigen it recognizes is unknown. Per-base quality was not reported, and no clone a single base away is much larger than it.

This TCR was recovered from a man in his fifties or sixties who received an inactivated influenza vaccine. Donor details come from another sample of the same person, matched by shared clones. The V and J segments used are TRBV28 and TRBJ2-3; TRBD1 lines up with 7 middle nucleotides. The source material was PBMCs from blood, sampled about 19 months after vaccination. The CDR3 loop reads CASSLSHRGVDTQYF. The DNA is TGTGCCAGCAGTTTATCGCACAGGGGTGTAGATACGCAGTATTTT.